These 15 T cell receptor beta chains originate from one sample sequenced in a study of blood T cell repertoires in COVID-19. Repertoires were generated with immunoSEQ multiplex PCR, while TCRdb's copy carries only in-frame clones and drops some. The table shows 100,000 to 150,000 clones, with 86% occurring only once. Input material: PBMCs or T cells enriched from blood (not recorded which). The receptors stem from a woman in her forties or fifties who had recovered from COVID-19.

The V call is TRBV7-8, the J call TRBJ2-1; 8 bases are shared with TRBD1. This CDR3 is built from 16 residues. CDR1 and CDR2 from the germline V gene are SGHVS and FQNEAQ. The junction had 10 bases not matched to a gene; V was cut back by 2 bases and J by 7 bases. CDR3 sequence reads: CASSLSRTGIGNEQFF. The CDR3, as DNA: TGTGCCAGCAGCTTATCCCGGACAGGGATTGGTAATGAGCAGTTCTTC.

The rearrangement uses TRBV6-4 and TRBJ2-3; D perhaps matches TRBD1 (5 bases). V lost 3 bases, J lost 1 base, and 8 bases lay in between. This CDR3 is 14 amino acids long. The germline V gene encodes CDR1 MRHNA and CDR2 SNTAGT. In DNA form, the CDR3 reads TGTGCCAGCAGTGATTCAGGGCGCACAGATACGCAGTATTTT. Translating it yields CASSDSGRTDTQYF.

In this sample, this clone turned up once. The chain uses TRBV7-9 and TRBJ2-3; perhaps TRBD2 as D (6 bases). V gave up 5 bases and J gave up 6 bases, with 12 bases separating them. The germline V gene encodes CDR1 SEHNR and CDR2 FQNEAQ (reference sequence). The CDR3 consists of 13 residues. The CDR3 nucleotides read TGTGCCAGCAGCGAGGGGACTCTGGATACGCAGTATTTT. Residues: CASSEGTLDTQYF.

The V call is TRBV7-3, the J call TRBJ2-1, with D tentatively TRBD2 (7 bases). This CDR3 spans 14 amino acids. Germline V gene lookup returns CDR1 SGHTA and CDR2 FQGTGA. The germline V and J ends were trimmed by 5 bases and 9 bases, with 17 bases remaining between them. Here the CDR3 reads CASSPGWGGLEQFF. CDR3 DNA sequence: TGTGCCAGCAGCCCGGGCTGGGGGGGCCTTGAGCAGTTCTTC.

The chain joins TRBV19 to TRBJ2-7, with a possible D match to TRBD2 (6 bases). This CDR3 comprises 14 residues. V was clipped by 5 bases and J by 10 bases, with 21 bases between them. The germline CDR1 and CDR2 sequences are LNHDA and SQIVND (reference sequence). The CDR3 nucleotides read TGTGCCAGTAGTTCTGAGCTAATCCGGGGGAGTCAGTACTTC. Its translation is CASSSELIRGSQYF.

The V gene is TRBV11-1, the J gene TRBJ2-7; tentative D call: TRBD1 (6 bases). The V and J ends lost 1 base and 3 bases respectively, with 13 bases between them. CDR3 length: 15 residues. Per the germline V gene, CDR1 is SGHAT and CDR2 is FQDESV (reference sequence). The CDR3 DNA reads as TGTGCCAGCAGCTTAGGTGGGACACCAAACTACGAGCAGTACTTC. Protein: CASSLGGTPNYEQYF. Together with reference TRBV11-1 and TRBJ2-7, the CDR3 gives the full variable domain: EAEVAQSPRYKITEKSQAVAFWCDPISGHATLYWYRQILGQGPELLVQFQDESVVDDSQLPKDRFSAERLKGVDSTLKIQPAELGDSAMYLCASSLGGTPNYEQYFGPGTRLTVT.

This chain links TRBV5-1 with TRBJ2-7; 7 bases are a match to TRBD1. V trimming: 6 bases; J trimming: 2 bases; junction bases outside the gene matches: 11. The CDR3 spans 15 residues. Germline V gives CDR1 SGHRS, CDR2 YFSETQ. The CDR3, as DNA: TGCGCCAGCACCAAAAACAGGGGTGGGGCCTACGAGCAGTACTTC. Its protein product is CASTKNRGGAYEQYF.

V usage is TRBV5-6 and J usage is TRBJ1-1; no clear D. V was pared by 4 bases and J by 0 bases, with 10 bases between. CDR3 size: 14 residues. CDR1 SGHDT and CDR2 YYEEEE come from the germline V gene. CDR3 sequence reads: CASSPWLVNTEAFF. CDR3 bases: TGTGCCAGCAGCCCATGGCTGGTGAACACTGAAGCTTTCTTT.

The chain carries TRBV3-1 (or the pseudogene TRBV3-2) and TRBJ2-5; D may be TRBD2 (5 bases). Trimming removed 4 bases from V and 1 base from J, with 13 bases in between. Germline CDR1 and CDR2: LGHDT and YNNKEL (reference sequence). CDR3 length equals 15 residues. CDR3 amino acids: CASSPRSGLQETQYF. CDR3 bases: TGTGCCAGCAGCCCAAGGAGCGGACTCCAAGAGACCCAGTACTTC.

J is TRBJ2-1 and V is TRBV6-2 or TRBV6-3, with TRBD2 matching over 13 bases. With 5 bases clipped from V and 5 bases from J, the junction kept 3 bases outside the gene matches. Germline V gives CDR1 MNHEY, CDR2 SVGEGT. The CDR3 extends over 15 amino acids. The CDR3 DNA reads as TGTGCCAGCAGTACCGGGACTAGCGGGAACAATGAGCAGTTCTTC. It translates to CASSTGTSGNNEQFF.

The chain is built from TRBV5-1 and TRBJ2-5, with D uncertain. The CDR3 sequence is 12 residues long. The ends were cut back, 0 bases at V and 2 bases at J, with 2 bases in the middle. CDR1 is SGHRS, CDR2 YFSETQ, per germline. The CDR3 sequence is CASSLVQETQYF. The CDR3 DNA reads TGCGCCAGCAGCTTGGTACAAGAGACCCAGTACTTC.

The V and J genes are TRBV7-8 and TRBJ1-2; 11 bases agree with TRBD1. Looked up from germline, CDR1 is SGHVS and CDR2 is FQNEAQ. This CDR3 has 18 amino acids. V shed 3 bases, J shed 8 bases, and the junction held 17 bases outside the gene matches. The CDR3 DNA follows: TGTGCCAGCAGCTTGCAACCCGGGACAGGGGGAGGTCAAAAGGGCTACACCTTC. It encodes CASSLQPGTGGGQKGYTF.

The chain employs TRBV6-5 and TRBJ1-6; 11 positions agree with TRBD1. There are 14 residues in the CDR3. Per germline, CDR1 MNHEY and CDR2 SVGAGI. Losses at the gene ends were 5 bases for V and 9 bases for J; bases not matched to a gene: 3. The CDR3 sequence is CASSRDRGSSPLHF. As DNA, the CDR3 is TGTGCCAGCAGTCGGGACAGGGGGAGTTCACCCCTCCACTTT.

This clone was detected a few times. The genes are TRBV6-4 and TRBJ2-6; 7 bases agree with TRBD1. The V gene's germline CDR1 is MRHNA and CDR2 SNTAGT. The CDR3 has 14 amino acids. Trimming took 8 bases from V and 2 from J; bases not matched to a gene: 3. CDR3 coding DNA: TGTGCCAGCGCCACAGGGGCTGGGGCCAACGTCCTGACTTTC. It specifies CASATGAGANVLTF.

The chain carries TRBV24-1 and TRBJ2-3, with 10 bases lining up with TRBD1. The CDR3 covers 16 residues. V gave up 4 bases and J gave up 6 bases; unmatched junction bases: 9. CDR1 and CDR2 (germline): KGHDR, SFDVKD. The CDR3 region has the DNA TGTGCCACCAGTGAGGGGACAGGGGTCCTTGGGGATACGCAGTATTTT. It encodes CATSEGTGVLGDTQYF.